Below, one T cell receptor (beta chain) is given with its context. These data belong to a study of shared clonotypes between healthy human individuals. Germline CDR1 and CDR2: MNHEY and SVGAGI. V was clipped by 7 bases and J by 2 bases; unmatched bases: 7. The CDR3 covers 14 residues. CD8 cells classed as naive were CD45RO-negative and positively selected for CCR7, excluding terminally differentiated effector memory CD45RA+ cells. Measured with immunoSEQ multiplex PCR; TCRdb has only the in-frame clones, and not every one. The table records nearly 2 million clones, roughly 95% of them present only once.

Input material: naive CD8+ T cells sorted from blood. The TCR sequence derives from a man in his late teens or twenties in good health. The chain recombines TRBV6-5 with TRBJ2-7; the match to TRBD1 covers 8 bases. The CDR3 loop reads CASTSGQGPYEQYF. The CDR3, as DNA: TGTGCCAGCACCTCTGGACAGGGACCCTACGAGCAGTACTTC.